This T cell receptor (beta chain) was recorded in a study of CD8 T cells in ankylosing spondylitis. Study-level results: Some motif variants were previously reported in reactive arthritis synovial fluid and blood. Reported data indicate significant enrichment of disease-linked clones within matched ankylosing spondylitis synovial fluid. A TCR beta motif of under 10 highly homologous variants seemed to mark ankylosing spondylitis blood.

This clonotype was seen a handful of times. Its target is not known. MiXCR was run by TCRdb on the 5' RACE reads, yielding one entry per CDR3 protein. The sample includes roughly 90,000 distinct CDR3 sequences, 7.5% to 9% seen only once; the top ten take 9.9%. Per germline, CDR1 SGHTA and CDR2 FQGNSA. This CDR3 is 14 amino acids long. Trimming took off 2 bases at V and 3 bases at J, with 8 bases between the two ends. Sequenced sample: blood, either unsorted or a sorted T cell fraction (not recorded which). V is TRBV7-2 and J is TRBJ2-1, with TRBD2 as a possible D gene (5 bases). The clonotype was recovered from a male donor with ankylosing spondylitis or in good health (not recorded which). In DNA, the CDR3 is TGTGCCAGCAGCTTACAGCGGAGCTACAATGAGCAGTTCTTC. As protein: CASSLQRSYNEQFF.